This TCR beta chain emerged from a study of T cells after yellow fever vaccination. The CDR3 spans 18 residues. V was pared by 0 bases and J by 2 bases, with 7 bases of the junction left unmatched. Germline V gene sequence: CDR1 SGHAT, CDR2 FQNNGV. This clonotype occurred once. It was through 5'RACE template switching that TCR cDNA was made, with a universal primer site and UMIs added. TCRdb passed the 5' RACE reads through MiXCR, listing each CDR3 protein once. The sample lists some 550,000 distinct CDR3 sequences, less than 20% occurring once. This specimen consisted of PBMCs, obtained 15 days after the yellow fever booster vaccination. The rearrangement joins TRBV11-2 to TRBJ2-3, with 11 bases fitting TRBD2. The origin of this receptor is a man aged 25 to 40 who received the YFV17D yellow fever vaccine. CDR3 region: CASSLDEGLAVTTDTQYF. CDR3 DNA: TGTGCCAGCAGCTTAGATGAGGGACTAGCGGTGACCACAGATACGCAGTATTTT.